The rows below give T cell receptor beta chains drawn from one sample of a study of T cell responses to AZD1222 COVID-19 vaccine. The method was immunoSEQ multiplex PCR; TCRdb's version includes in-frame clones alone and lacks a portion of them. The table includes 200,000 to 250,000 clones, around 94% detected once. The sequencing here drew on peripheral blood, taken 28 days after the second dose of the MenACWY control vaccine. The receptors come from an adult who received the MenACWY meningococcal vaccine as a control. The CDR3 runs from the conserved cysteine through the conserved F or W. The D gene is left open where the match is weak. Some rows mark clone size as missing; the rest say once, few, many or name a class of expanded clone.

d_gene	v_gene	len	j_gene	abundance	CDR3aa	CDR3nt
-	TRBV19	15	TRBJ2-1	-	CASSIDSPGLNEQFF	TGTGCCAGTAGTATAGATTCCCCAGGGCTAAATGAGCAGTTCTTC
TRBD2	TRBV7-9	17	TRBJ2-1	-	CASSSGTSGSSYNEQFF	TGTGCCAGCAGCTCGGGGACTAGCGGGAGCTCCTACAATGAGCAGTTCTTC
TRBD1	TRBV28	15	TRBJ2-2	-	CASLSGQVQTGELFF	TGTGCCAGCCTATCGGGACAGGTTCAAACCGGGGAGCTGTTTTTT
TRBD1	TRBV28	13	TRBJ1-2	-	CASSSGQGYGYTF	TGTGCCAGCAGTTCGGGACAGGGGTATGGCTACACCTTC
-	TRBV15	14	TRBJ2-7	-	CATSSRGVSYEQYF	TGTGCCACCAGCAGTCGCGGGGTGAGCTACGAGCAGTACTTC
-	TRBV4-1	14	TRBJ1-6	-	CASSQWELDSPLHF	TGCGCCAGCAGCCAATGGGAGCTTGATTCACCCCTCCACTTT
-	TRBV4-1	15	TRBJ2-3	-	CASSRGGRAIDTQYF	TGCGCCAGCAGCCGAGGGGGGCGGGCGATAGATACGCAGTATTTT
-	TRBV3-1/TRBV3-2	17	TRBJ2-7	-	CASSQGGSRFRSYEQYF	TGTGCCAGCAGCCAAGGTGGATCAAGGTTCAGGTCCTACGAGCAGTACTTC
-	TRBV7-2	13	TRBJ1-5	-	CASSLAGDQPQHF	TGTGCCAGCAGCTTAGCTGGAGATCAGCCCCAGCATTTT
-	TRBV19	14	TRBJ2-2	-	CASSIVGNTGELFF	TGTGCCAGTAGTATAGTCGGAAACACCGGGGAGCTGTTTTTT
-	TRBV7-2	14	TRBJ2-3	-	CASSLTEATDTQYF	TGTGCCAGCAGCTTAACGGAAGCCACAGATACGCAGTATTTT
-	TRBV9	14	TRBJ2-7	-	CASNLHGSSYEQYF	TGTGCCAGCAATCTTCACGGAAGCTCCTACGAGCAGTACTTC
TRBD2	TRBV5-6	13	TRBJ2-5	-	CASGLAGQETQYF	TGTGCCAGCGGACTAGCGGGGCAAGAGACCCAGTACTTC
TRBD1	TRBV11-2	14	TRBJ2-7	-	CASSLEGTGYEQYF	TGTGCCAGCAGCTTAGAGGGGACAGGCTACGAGCAGTACTTC
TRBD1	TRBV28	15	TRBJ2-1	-	CASSSGGANRNEQFF	TGTGCCAGCAGTTCAGGGGGCGCGAATCGGAATGAGCAGTTCTTC
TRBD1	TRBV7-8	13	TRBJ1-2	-	CASSSGTVVGYTF	TGTGCCAGCAGCTCCGGGACAGTAGTTGGCTACACCTTC
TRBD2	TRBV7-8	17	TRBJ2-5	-	CASSPQVLAGFQETQYF	TGTGCCAGCAGCCCCCAGGTTCTAGCGGGATTTCAAGAGACCCAGTACTTC
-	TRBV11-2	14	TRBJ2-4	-	CASSLGGRESIQYF	TGTGCCAGCAGCTTAGGGGGGCGGGAGTCCATTCAGTACTTC
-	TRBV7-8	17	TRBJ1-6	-	CASSLGREVSYNSPLHF	TGTGCCAGCAGCCTGGGCAGGGAAGTGTCCTATAATTCACCCCTCCACTTT
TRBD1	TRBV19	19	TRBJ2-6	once	CASSTQPGTGNSGANVLTF	TGTGCCAGTAGTACCCAACCCGGGACAGGGAACTCTGGGGCCAACGTCCTGACTTTC
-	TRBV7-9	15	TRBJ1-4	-	CASSPGSGSNEKLFF	TGTGCCAGCAGCCCCGGGTCAGGGTCTAATGAAAAACTGTTTTTT
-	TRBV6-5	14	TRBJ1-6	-	CASRTPGQHSPLHF	TGTGCCAGCAGGACGCCGGGACAACATTCACCCCTCCACTTT
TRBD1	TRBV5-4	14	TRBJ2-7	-	CASSSRQGAQGQYF	TGTGCCAGCAGCTCGAGACAGGGGGCGCAAGGGCAGTACTTC
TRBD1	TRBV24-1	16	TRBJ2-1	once	CATSPFGQGAYNEQFF	TGTGCCACCAGCCCTTTCGGACAGGGGGCTTACAATGAGCAGTTCTTC